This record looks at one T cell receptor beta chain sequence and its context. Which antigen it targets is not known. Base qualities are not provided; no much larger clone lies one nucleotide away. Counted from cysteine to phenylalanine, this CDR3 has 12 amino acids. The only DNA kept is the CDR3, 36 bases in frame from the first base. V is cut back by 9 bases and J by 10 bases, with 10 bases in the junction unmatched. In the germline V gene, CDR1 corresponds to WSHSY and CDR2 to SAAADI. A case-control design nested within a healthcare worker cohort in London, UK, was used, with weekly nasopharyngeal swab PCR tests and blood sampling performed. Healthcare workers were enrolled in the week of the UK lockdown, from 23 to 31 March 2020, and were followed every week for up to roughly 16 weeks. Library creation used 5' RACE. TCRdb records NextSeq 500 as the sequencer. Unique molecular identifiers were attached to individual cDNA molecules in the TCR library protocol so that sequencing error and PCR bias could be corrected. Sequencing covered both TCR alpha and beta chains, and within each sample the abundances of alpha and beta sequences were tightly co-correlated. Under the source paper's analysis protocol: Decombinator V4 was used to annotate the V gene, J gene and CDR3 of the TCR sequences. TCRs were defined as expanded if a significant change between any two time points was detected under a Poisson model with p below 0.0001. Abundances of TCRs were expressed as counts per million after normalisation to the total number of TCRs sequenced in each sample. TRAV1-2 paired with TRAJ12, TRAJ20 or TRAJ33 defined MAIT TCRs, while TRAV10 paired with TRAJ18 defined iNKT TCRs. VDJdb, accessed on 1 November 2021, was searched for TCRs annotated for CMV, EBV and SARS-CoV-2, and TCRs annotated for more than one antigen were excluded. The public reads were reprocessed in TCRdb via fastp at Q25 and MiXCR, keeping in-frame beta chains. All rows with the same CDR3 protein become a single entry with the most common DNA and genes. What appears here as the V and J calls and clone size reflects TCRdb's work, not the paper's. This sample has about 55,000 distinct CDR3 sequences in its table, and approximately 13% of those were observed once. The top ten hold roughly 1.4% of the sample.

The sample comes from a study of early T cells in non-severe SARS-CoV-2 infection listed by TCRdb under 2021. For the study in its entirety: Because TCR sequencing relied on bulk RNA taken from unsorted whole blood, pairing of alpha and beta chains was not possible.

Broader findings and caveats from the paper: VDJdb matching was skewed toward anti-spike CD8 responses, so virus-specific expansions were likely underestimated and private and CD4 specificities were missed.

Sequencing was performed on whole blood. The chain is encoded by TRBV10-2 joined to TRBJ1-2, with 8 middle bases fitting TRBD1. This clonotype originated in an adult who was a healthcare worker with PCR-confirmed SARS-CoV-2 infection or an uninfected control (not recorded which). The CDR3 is CASSAGGDSYTF. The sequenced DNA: TGCGCCAGTTCCGCAGGGGGCGACTCCTACACCTTC.